The 18 T cell receptor beta chains given below trace back to one sample, sequenced in a study of identical twins. TCRdb passed the 5' RACE reads through MiXCR, listing each CDR3 protein once. The sample holds around 650,000 distinct CDR3 sequences, about 7.6% seen once. The sample was also reused in another study, on yellow fever vaccine responses in identical twins.

Sequences were obtained from PBMCs. Source of these receptors: a woman aged 18-29 years in good health.

This clonotype was observed at least ten times. The chain combines TRBV24-1 with TRBJ2-7; D is uncertain. The CDR3 contains 11 residues. In germline, CDR1 is KGHDR, CDR2 SFDVKD. Trimming shortened V by 5 bases and J by 7 bases, and 8 bases separated the two germline ends. The CDR3 here is CATSVRIEQYV. The CDR3, as DNA: TGTGCCACCAGTGTCCGGATTGAGCAGTACGTC.

This chain links TRBV20-1 with TRBJ1-1; unclear D gene. Trimming took 2 bases from V and 4 from J, leaving 11 bases between them. This CDR3 contains 13 residues. Per germline, CDR1 DFQATT and CDR2 SNEGSKA (reference sequence). The CDR3 coding sequence is TGCAGTGCTAGAACACCTTCAGGCACTGAAGCTTTCTTT. Its translation is CSARTPSGTEAFF.

J is TRBJ2-1 and V is TRBV24-1; D may be TRBD1 (6 bases). Trimming shortened V by 0 bases and J by 1 base, and 15 bases separated the two germline ends. CDR1 is KGHDR and CDR2 is SFDVKD in the germline V gene. The CDR3 loop spans 18 amino acids. This CDR3 reads CATSDLRVTGISYNEQFF. The CDR3 nucleotides read TGTGCCACCAGTGATTTGCGGGTTACAGGGATATCCTACAATGAGCAGTTCTTC.

This clonotype was counted many times. The J gene is TRBJ2-3, the V gene TRBV4-1, with D perhaps matching TRBD2 (6 bases). Germline assignment: CDR1 MGHRA and CDR2 YSYEKL. V was cut by 1 base and J by 4 bases, with 12 bases left in between. There are 15 residues in the CDR3. CDR3 nucleotides: TGCGCCAGCAGCCAAGGGGCGGGGCTCCCAGATACGCAGTATTTT. Amino acids: CASSQGAGLPDTQYF.

The chain carries TRBV2 and TRBJ1-1, with unresolved D. Trimming removed 1 base at V and 1 base at J, with 7 bases between. Looked up from germline, CDR1 is SNHLY and CDR2 is FYNNEI. The CDR3 loop spans 14 amino acids. CDR3 in DNA: TGTGCCAGCAGTGAAGAGGTGGGGAACACTGAAGCTTTCTTT. It codes for CASSEEVGNTEAFF. Full variable domain (remainder filled in from reference TRBV2 and TRBJ1-1): EPEVTQTPSHQVTQMGQEVILRCVPISNHLYFYWYRQILGQKVEFLVSFYNNEISEKSEIFDDQFSVERPDGSNFTLKIRSTKLEDSAMYFCASSEEVGNTEAFFGQGTRLTVV.

This clonotype was counted ten times or more. The chain combines TRBV18 with TRBJ2-2, with 9 bases that match TRBD2. The CDR3 contains 16 residues. Germline assignment: CDR1 KGHSH and CDR2 LQKENI. V gave up 3 bases and J gave up 5 bases; unmatched junction bases: 7. CDR3 coding DNA: TGTGCCAGCTCACCGCAAGCGGGAGGAAATACCGGGGAGCTGTTTTTT. This encodes CASSPQAGGNTGELFF.

This clonotype has a count of ten or more. The rearrangement links TRBV12-3 or TRBV12-4 to TRBJ2-1, with D unresolved. The CDR3 is 11 amino acids. Trimming shortened V by 6 bases and J by 7 bases, and 7 bases separated the two germline ends. CDR3 loop: CASSTRNEQFF. The DNA of the CDR3 is TGTGCCAGCAGCACCCGAAATGAGCAGTTCTTC.

This clonotype was observed a few times. This chain joins TRBV15 and TRBJ2-1, with D possibly being TRBD1 (5 bases). The CDR3 is 16 residues long. Per germline, CDR1 LNHNV and CDR2 YYDKDF (reference sequence). V was trimmed by 3 bases and J by 4 bases, leaving 16 bases between them. CDR3 sequence reads: CATSSTSLDTYNEQFF. The CDR3 DNA follows: TGTGCCACCAGCAGCACAAGCTTGGACACTTACAATGAGCAGTTCTTC.

The V call is TRBV7-9, the J call TRBJ2-1, with D perhaps matching TRBD1 (5 bases). Per germline, CDR1 SEHNR and CDR2 FQNEAQ (reference sequence). This CDR3 is 15 amino acids long. V gave up 2 bases and J gave up 8 bases, with 16 bases separating them. As DNA, the CDR3 is TGTGCCAGCAGCTTATGGTTGGCAGGGAACGATGAGCAGTTCTTC. Translating gives CASSLWLAGNDEQFF.

This clonotype was seen more than once but under ten times. The CDR3: CASSKGPGHSESTDTQYF. DNA of the CDR3: TGCGCCAGCAGCAAGGGACCGGGACACTCGGAATCGACAGATACGCAGTATTTT. This chain uses TRBV5-1 with TRBJ2-3; TRBD1 might be the D (6 bases). V was pared by 4 bases and J by 3 bases, with 24 bases between. The CDR3 sequence is 18 residues long. Germline-derived CDR1 and CDR2 are SGHRS and YFSETQ.

This clonotype was observed many times. CDR3 in amino acids: CASSLVPGNEQFF. DNA for the CDR3: TGTGCCAGCAGCTTAGTTCCTGGAAATGAGCAGTTCTTC. The rearrangement joins TRBV7-8 to TRBJ2-1; no definite D call. CDR3 length: 13 amino acids. Germline lookup yields CDR1 SGHVS and CDR2 FQNEAQ. Trimming cost V 1 base and J 7 bases, with 8 bases left between them.

This clonotype was recorded at least ten times. The chain carries TRBV6-5 and TRBJ2-3; no definite D call. Trimming removed 0 bases at V and 5 bases at J, with 3 bases between. The CDR3 is 12 residues long. CDR1 MNHEY and CDR2 SVGAGI come from the germline V gene. The CDR3, as DNA: TGTGCCAGCAGTTACTCGCGAGATACGCAGTATTTT. Translated: CASSYSRDTQYF.

This clonotype was observed many times. The rearrangement links TRBV3-1 to TRBJ2-1; tentative D call: TRBD2 (5 bases). V gave up 0 bases and J gave up 1 base, with 28 bases separating them. The CDR3 covers 22 residues. CDR1 and CDR2 (germline): LGHDT, YNNKEL (reference sequence). CDR3 in amino acids: CASSQDSGVLPEGRWSYNEQFF. CDR3 coding DNA: TGTGCCAGCAGCCAAGACTCCGGGGTCCTTCCCGAGGGCCGGTGGTCCTACAATGAGCAGTTCTTC.

This rearrangement joins TRBV6-1 to TRBJ2-7, with 8 bases that match TRBD1. The ends lost 7 bases at V and 4 bases at J; junction bases unmatched: 9. From germline, CDR1 is MNHNS and CDR2 SASEGT. The CDR3 has 14 amino acids. CDR3 bases: TGTGCCAGCACTCTCGGGACAGGTACATACGAGCAGTACGTC. As protein: CASTLGTGTYEQYV.

The CDR3 coding sequence is TGTGCCAGCAGGTGGGGGGGGTCCGATACGCAGTATTTT. Its translation: CASRWGGSDTQYF. This chain uses TRBV27 with TRBJ2-3, with 7 bases that match TRBD2. The V segment lost 6 bases and the J segment 6 bases; nucleotides outside the gene matches: 6. The CDR3 loop spans 13 amino acids. The germline CDR1 and CDR2 sequences are MNHEY and SMNVEV (reference sequence).

The V gene is TRBV6-1, the J gene TRBJ2-3; 8 nucleotides agree with TRBD2. V was clipped by 6 bases and J by 0 bases; unmatched bases: 23. The CDR3 consists of 21 residues. Germline V gives CDR1 MNHNS, CDR2 SASEGT. This chain's CDR3 is CASRPGGGQGRRAVSTDTQYF. The CDR3 DNA follows: TGTGCCAGCAGACCCGGGGGGGGCCAGGGAAGACGAGCGGTTAGCACAGATACGCAGTATTTT.

This clonotype came up many times. This chain links TRBV20-1 with TRBJ1-5; D perhaps matches TRBD1 (5 bases). Germline V gene sequence: CDR1 DFQATT, CDR2 SNEGSKA (reference sequence). This CDR3 is 15 amino acids long. Trimming removed 3 bases at V and 5 bases at J, with 17 bases between. CDR3 nucleotides: TGCAGTGCTAGTGTTGGGCACCCAGGGTATCAGCCCCAGCATTTT. Its translation is CSASVGHPGYQPQHF.

This clonotype appeared many times. V usage is TRBV12-5 and J usage is TRBJ2-1; 7 nucleotides line up with TRBD1. Germline CDR1 reads LGHNT; CDR2 reads FRNRAP. The CDR3 runs to 14 residues. The junction had 3 bases not matched to a gene; V was cut back by 5 bases and J by 2 bases. CDR3 in DNA: TGTGCTAGTGGTAAGGGACAGCCCTACAATGAGCAGTTCTTC. Amino acid sequence: CASGKGQPYNEQFF. Full variable domain (remainder filled in from reference TRBV12-5 and TRBJ2-1): DARVTQTPRHKVTEMGQEVTMRCQPILGHNTVFWYRQTMMQGLELLAYFRNRAPLDDSGMPKDRFSAEMPDATLATLKIQPSEPRDSAVYFCASGKGQPYNEQFFGPGTRLTVL.